In its sample, the clone carrying this TCR beta chain was seen a few times. Its matching antigen is unknown. The sample belongs to a study of cytotoxic CD8 clonotypes in ibrutinib-treated CLL. Study-wide points: Clonotypes that were public were uncommon, and they contracted or stayed stable on treatment. Relative to age-matched healthy donors, clonality at baseline was higher, and it tracked circulating CD8+ T-cell counts.

The sequencing depth, 1 in 200,000 to 1 in 1 million T cells, was the target. TCRdb's copy holds only in-frame clones and misses some; the assay was immunoSEQ multiplex PCR. Of some 350,000 clones listed, 67% are singletons. The clonotype comes from a human donor with chronic lymphocytic leukemia. The sample in question was PBMCs, obtained after 36 months of ibrutinib treatment.

The CDR3 coding sequence is TGTGCTAGTGGTTTGTCTGGGATCTATGGCTACACCTTC. It encodes CASGLSGIYGYTF. The chain links TRBV12-5 to TRBJ1-2; D gene unclear. This CDR3 comprises 13 residues. Germline V gene sequence: CDR1 LGHNT, CDR2 FRNRAP. V was trimmed by 2 bases and J by 4 bases, leaving 8 bases between them.